Presented here are 23 T cell receptor beta chains from one specimen sequenced in a study of blood T cell repertoires in COVID-19. Clones were sequenced by immunoSEQ multiplex PCR, and TCRdb holds only the in-frame ones, with some missing. This table has 160,000 or so clones, around 81% appearing once. Sequencing was done on a sample of PBMCs or T cells enriched from blood (not recorded which). The receptors stem from a middle-aged man who had recovered from COVID-19.

This clone was observed a few times. V gene TRBV7-6 combines with J gene TRBJ2-3; 8 bases align to TRBD1. V shed 5 bases and J 4 bases; nucleotides not matched to a gene: 5. Germline V gene lookup returns CDR1 SGHVS and CDR2 FNYEAQ. The CDR3 has 14 residues. CDR3 in amino acids: CASSATGGPDTQYF. Written as DNA, the CDR3 is TGTGCCAGCAGCGCCACAGGGGGACCAGATACGCAGTATTTT.

This chain joins TRBV7-9 and TRBJ1-1, with no clear D. V was trimmed by 2 bases and J by 1 base, leaving 5 bases between them. The germline CDR1 and CDR2 sequences are SEHNR and FQNEAQ (reference sequence). This CDR3 has 13 amino acids. CDR3 sequence: CASSLNRNTEAFF. The CDR3 DNA sequence: TGTGCCAGCAGCTTAAACAGGAACACTGAAGCTTTCTTT.

The chain employs TRBV5-1 and TRBJ2-2; tentatively, D is TRBD2 (6 bases). The CDR3 has 14 amino acids. The germline gives CDR1 SGHRS, CDR2 YFSETQ. With 2 bases removed from V and 7 bases from J, the gap between germline ends came to 12 bases. The CDR3 bases are TGCGCCAGCAGCTTTGGGGACTGGCACGGGGAGCTGTTTTTT. Protein: CASSFGDWHGELFF.

The chain's CDR3 is CASSRTGVETEAFF. CDR3 in DNA: TGTGCCAGCAGTCGGACAGGGGTAGAAACTGAAGCTTTCTTT. The genes are TRBV6-5 and TRBJ1-1, with 9 bases aligning to TRBD1. V shed 5 bases, J shed 5 bases, and the junction held 6 bases outside the gene matches. The CDR3 spans 14 residues. Germline V gene lookup returns CDR1 MNHEY and CDR2 SVGAGI.

The V and J genes are TRBV7-3 and TRBJ2-3; 11 bases are shared with TRBD1. The CDR3 covers 15 residues. Trimming took 4 bases from V and 4 from J; bases not matched to a gene: 4. The germline gives CDR1 SGHTA, CDR2 FQGTGA. For the CDR3, the DNA is TGTGCCAGCAGCTCGCCGGGACAGGGGGCAGATACGCAGTATTTT. Its translation is CASSSPGQGADTQYF.

V usage is TRBV5-6 and J usage is TRBJ2-2; TRBD2 matches 7 bases. In germline, CDR1 is SGHDT, CDR2 YYEEEE. J was trimmed by 4 bases and V by 5 bases; bases with no gene match: 8. The CDR3 totals 15 residues. The CDR3 bases are TGTGCCAGCAGTCTTACGGGGGGAGGCACCGGGGAGCTGTTTTTT. It codes for CASSLTGGGTGELFF.

The genes are TRBV21-1 and TRBJ1-1; the table's D call of TRBD1 was not tested on the DNA. TRBV21-1 is annotated as a pseudogene. The CDR3 loop spans 17 amino acids. The CDR3 sequence is CASSKIHREIGDTEAFF. CDR3 coding DNA: TGTGCCAGCAGCAAAATCCACAGGGAGATTGGGGACACTGAAGCTTTCTTT.

This chain uses TRBV29-1 with TRBJ2-1; TRBD2 aligns across 11 bases. The CDR3 totals 11 residues. Losses at the gene ends were 7 bases for V and 10 bases for J; bases not matched to a gene: 3. Per the germline V gene, CDR1 is SQVTM and CDR2 is ANQGSEA. The CDR3 bases are TGCAGCGCCTGGACTAGCGGGGAGCAGTTCTTC. The encoded protein is CSAWTSGEQFF.

This clone came up once. DNA of the CDR3: TGTGCCTGGAGTGGAGGGCGATTAGCACAGGGATCTGGAAACACCATATATTTT. Its protein is CAWSGGRLAQGSGNTIYF. The chain recombines TRBV30 with TRBJ1-3; tentatively, D is TRBD1 (6 bases). This CDR3 is 18 amino acids long. The germline gives CDR1 GTSNPN, CDR2 SVGIG (reference sequence). V was pared by 1 base and J by 1 base, with 20 bases between.

The V and J genes are TRBV19 and TRBJ2-3; 8 positions agree with TRBD2. The CDR3 extends over 16 amino acids. Germline-derived CDR1 and CDR2 are LNHDA and SQIVND (reference sequence). J lost 4 bases, V lost 5 bases, and 11 bases had no gene match. The CDR3 sequence is CASSPSRGGGPDTQYF. The DNA for the CDR3 is TGTGCCAGTAGTCCTTCTCGGGGCGGGGGGCCAGATACGCAGTATTTT. Based on the CDR3 plus reference TRBV19 and TRBJ2-3, the full variable domain is DGGITQSPKYLFRKEGQNVTLSCEQNLNHDAMYWYRQDPGQGLRLIYYSQIVNDFQKGDIAEGYSVSREKKESFPLTVTSAQKNPTAFYLCASSPSRGGGPDTQYFGPGTRLTVL.

The J gene is TRBJ1-2, the V gene TRBV30; 12 nucleotides align to TRBD1. The CDR3 covers 17 residues. V dropped 4 bases and J dropped 8; count of bases not matched to a gene: 17. The germline V gene encodes CDR1 GTSNPN and CDR2 SVGIG (reference sequence). CDR3 protein: CAWTRQGDRGHDRGYTF. DNA of the CDR3: TGTGCCTGGACGAGACAGGGGGACAGGGGGCATGATAGAGGCTACACCTTC.

CDR3 loop: CASSLSWDRGTNEQFF. Here the CDR3 DNA reads TGTGCCAGCAGCTTAAGCTGGGACAGGGGGACCAATGAGCAGTTCTTC. This chain joins TRBV7-9 and TRBJ2-1, with 11 bases fitting TRBD1. J gave up 6 bases and V 2 bases, and 6 bases lay outside the gene matches. Germline loops: CDR1 SEHNR, CDR2 FQNEAQ (reference sequence). This CDR3 is built from 16 residues.

The DNA of the CDR3 is TGTGCCAGCAGCTCAACTCTAGCGGGAACAAAGCAAGAGACCCAGTACTTC. Amino acid sequence: CASSSTLAGTKQETQYF. This rearrangement joins TRBV11-2 to TRBJ2-5; TRBD2 agrees at 9 bases. Germline V gene data show CDR1 as SGHAT and CDR2 as FQNNGV. The CDR3 is 17 amino acids. Trimming took 4 bases from V and 2 from J; bases not matched to a gene: 11.

The genes are TRBV7-3 and TRBJ1-1, with D maybe TRBD1 (5 bases). Germline lookup yields CDR1 SGHTA and CDR2 FQGTGA. V dropped 2 bases and J dropped 4 bases, with 11 bases sitting between them. This CDR3 region has 14 residues. CDR3 region: CASSLQGRSTEAFF. The CDR3 DNA follows: TGTGCCAGCAGCTTACAGGGTCGGAGCACTGAAGCTTTCTTT.

The chain combines TRBV10-2 with TRBJ1-5; D gene ambiguous. V lost 2 bases to trimming and J lost 4 bases, with 12 bases between them. Germline lookup yields CDR1 WSHSY and CDR2 SAAADI. This CDR3 has 15 amino acids. Here the CDR3 reads CASSEGGIRNQPQHF. The CDR3 bases are TGCGCCAGCAGTGAGGGAGGGATAAGGAATCAGCCCCAGCATTTT.

CDR3 residues: CASSVGQVAFF. CDR3 in DNA: TGTGCCAGCAGCGTAGGGCAGGTAGCTTTCTTT. V usage is TRBV9 and J usage is TRBJ1-1, with D uncertain. This CDR3 is 11 amino acids long. Trimming stripped 0 bases from V and 10 bases from J, with 7 bases between. Germline CDR1 SGDLS, CDR2 YYNGEE.

The chain has TRBV12-3 or TRBV12-4 and TRBJ1-2; D is ambiguous. The CDR3 runs 13 residues. The V end lost 5 bases, the J end lost 4 bases, and 11 bases lay between the germline ends. Written as DNA, the CDR3 is TGTGCCAGCAGTCCTAATAAACTCTATGGCTACACCTTC. Amino acids: CASSPNKLYGYTF.

This chain joins TRBV12-3 or TRBV12-4 and TRBJ2-7, with D tentatively TRBD1 (6 bases). The CDR3 has 13 residues. V lost 10 bases and J lost 1, with 14 bases in between. In nucleotides, the CDR3 is TGTGCCACCTCCCCGGACAGTTCCTACGAGCAGTACTTC. It yields the protein CATSPDSSYEQYF.

V and J are TRBV15 and TRBJ2-4, with 8 bases that match TRBD1. From germline, CDR1 is LNHNV and CDR2 YYDKDF (reference sequence). The V and J ends lost 0 bases and 8 bases, in that order; junction bases with no gene match: 9. The CDR3 has 16 amino acids. This CDR3 is CATSRESGQGIDIQYF. In nucleotides, the CDR3 is TGTGCCACCAGCAGAGAATCAGGACAGGGCATCGACATTCAGTACTTC.

Written as DNA, the CDR3 is TGTGCCAGCAGCGGGGGACTAGCGGCGGAGACCCAGTACTTC. Protein sequence: CASSGGLAAETQYF. The V call is TRBV9, the J call TRBJ2-5; 11 bases map to TRBD2. Germline V gene sequence: CDR1 SGDLS, CDR2 YYNGEE. V lost 3 bases to trimming and J lost 5 bases; unmatched junction nucleotides: 3. The CDR3 is 14 amino acids.

The rearrangement joins TRBV7-8 to TRBJ2-2, with D hard to call. Germline values: CDR1 SGHVS, CDR2 FQNEAQ. The length of the CDR3 is 15 residues. Trimming pared 1 base from V and 1 base from J, leaving 7 bases between. The CDR3 is CASSLETGNTGELFF. CDR3 DNA sequence: TGTGCCAGCAGCTTAGAAACGGGGAACACCGGGGAGCTGTTTTTT.

The J gene is TRBJ2-7, the V gene TRBV7-2; TRBD1 matches 7 bases. Germline-derived CDR1 and CDR2 are SGHTA and FQGNSA. The V segment lost 5 bases and the J segment 1 base; nucleotides outside the gene matches: 8. This CDR3 spans 15 amino acids. The chain's CDR3 is CASSKTGWGSYEQYF. The CDR3 DNA sequence: TGTGCCAGCAGCAAGACAGGGTGGGGGTCCTACGAGCAGTACTTC.

This clone has a single count. This chain uses TRBV5-5 with TRBJ2-7, with D possibly being TRBD2 (6 bases). V lost 3 bases and J lost 5, with 21 bases in between. Germline lookup yields CDR1 SGHKS and CDR2 YYEKEE (reference sequence). The CDR3 extends over 16 amino acids. This chain's CDR3 is CASSWTGTPGQNEQYV. The CDR3 region has the DNA TGTGCCAGCAGCTGGACCGGGACTCCCGGCCAGAACGAGCAGTACGTC.